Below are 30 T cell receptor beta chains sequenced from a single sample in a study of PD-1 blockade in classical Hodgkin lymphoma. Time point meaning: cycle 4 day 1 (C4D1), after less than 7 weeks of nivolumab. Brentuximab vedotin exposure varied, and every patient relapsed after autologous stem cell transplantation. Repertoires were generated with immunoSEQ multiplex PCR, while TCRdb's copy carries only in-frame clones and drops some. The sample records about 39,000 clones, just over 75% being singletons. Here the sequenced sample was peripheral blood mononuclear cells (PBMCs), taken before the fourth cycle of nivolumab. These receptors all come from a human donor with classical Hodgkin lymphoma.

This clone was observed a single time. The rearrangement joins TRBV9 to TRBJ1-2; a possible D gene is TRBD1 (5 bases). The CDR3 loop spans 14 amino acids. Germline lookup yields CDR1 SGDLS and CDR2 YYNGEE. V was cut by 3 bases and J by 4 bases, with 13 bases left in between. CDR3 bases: TGTGCCAGCAGCGCAGCGGGGCTCAGCTATGGCTACACCTTC. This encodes CASSAAGLSYGYTF.

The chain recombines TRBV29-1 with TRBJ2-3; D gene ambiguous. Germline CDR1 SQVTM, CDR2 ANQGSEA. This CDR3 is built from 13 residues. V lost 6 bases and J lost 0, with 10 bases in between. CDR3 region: CSVTGSSTDTQYF. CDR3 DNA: TGCAGCGTCACGGGCTCTAGCACAGATACGCAGTATTTT.

DNA of the CDR3: TGTGCCAGCAGCCTAGAGGACGCACGGGGACCCCTCCACTTT. Its protein product is CASSLEDARGPLHF. This rearrangement joins TRBV28 to TRBJ1-6; no firm D call. The germline CDR1 and CDR2 sequences are MDHEN and SYDVKM. The CDR3 extends over 14 amino acids. V shed 6 bases and J shed 12 bases, with 18 bases lying between them.

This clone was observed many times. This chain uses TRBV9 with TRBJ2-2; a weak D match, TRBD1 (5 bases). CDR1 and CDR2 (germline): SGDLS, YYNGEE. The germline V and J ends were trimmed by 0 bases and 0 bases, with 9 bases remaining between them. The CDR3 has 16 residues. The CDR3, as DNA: TGTGCCAGCAGCGTAGAAGGGGCGGCGAACACCGGGGAGCTGTTTTTT. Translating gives CASSVEGAANTGELFF.

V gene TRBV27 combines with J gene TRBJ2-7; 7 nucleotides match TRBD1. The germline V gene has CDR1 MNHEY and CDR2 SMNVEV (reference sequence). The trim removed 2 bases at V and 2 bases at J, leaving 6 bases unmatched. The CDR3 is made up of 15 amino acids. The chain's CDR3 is CASSLRGQGPYEQYF. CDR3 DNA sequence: TGTGCCAGCAGTTTAAGGGGGCAGGGTCCCTACGAGCAGTACTTC.

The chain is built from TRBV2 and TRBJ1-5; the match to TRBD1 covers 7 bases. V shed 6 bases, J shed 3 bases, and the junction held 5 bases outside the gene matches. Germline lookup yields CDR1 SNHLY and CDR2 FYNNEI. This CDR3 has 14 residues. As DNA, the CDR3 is TGTGCCAGCAGGAAGGGGGCCAACAATCAGCCCCAGCATTTT. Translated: CASRKGANNQPQHF.

CDR3 loop: CASSYNGYTEAFF. The DNA of the CDR3 is TGTGCCAGCAGTTACAACGGGTACACTGAAGCTTTCTTT. V usage is TRBV6-5 and J usage is TRBJ1-1; D remains unclear. V gave up 2 bases and J gave up 3 bases, with 7 bases separating them. This CDR3 has 13 residues. CDR1 and CDR2 from the germline V gene are MNHEY and SVGAGI.

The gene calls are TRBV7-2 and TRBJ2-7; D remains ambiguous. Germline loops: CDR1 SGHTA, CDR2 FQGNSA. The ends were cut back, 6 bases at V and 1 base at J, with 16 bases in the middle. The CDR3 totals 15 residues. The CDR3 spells CASSWTPGTSYEQYF. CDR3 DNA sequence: TGTGCCAGCAGTTGGACGCCCGGCACATCCTACGAGCAGTACTTC.

The CDR3 nucleotides read TGCAGCGTTAAGGGGGGCTCCTACGAGCAGTACTTC. Encoded protein: CSVKGGSYEQYF. The chain combines TRBV29-1 with TRBJ2-7, with D perhaps matching TRBD1 or TRBD2 (6 bases each). CDR3 length: 12 amino acids. V lost 5 bases and J lost 0, with 8 bases in between. The V gene's germline CDR1 is SQVTM and CDR2 ANQGSEA.

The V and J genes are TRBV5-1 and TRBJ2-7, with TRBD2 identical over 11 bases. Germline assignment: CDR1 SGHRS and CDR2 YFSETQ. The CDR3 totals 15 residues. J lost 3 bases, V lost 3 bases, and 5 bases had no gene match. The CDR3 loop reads CASSYGLAGNYEQYF. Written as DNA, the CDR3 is TGCGCCAGCAGCTATGGACTAGCGGGTAACTACGAGCAGTACTTC. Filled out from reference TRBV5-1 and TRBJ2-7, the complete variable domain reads KAGVTQTPRYLIKTRGQQVTLSCSPISGHRSVSWYQQTPGQGLQFLFEYFSETQRNKGNFPGRFSGRQFSNSRSEMNVSTLELGDSALYLCASSYGLAGNYEQYFGPGTRLTVT.

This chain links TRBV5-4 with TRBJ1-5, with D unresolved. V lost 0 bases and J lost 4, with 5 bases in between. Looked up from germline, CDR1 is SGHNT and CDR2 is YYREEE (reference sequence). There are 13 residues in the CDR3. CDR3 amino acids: CASSLAPNQPQHF. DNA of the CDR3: TGTGCCAGCAGCTTGGCTCCAAATCAGCCCCAGCATTTT.

CDR3 nucleotide sequence: TGTGCCAGCAGTTACTCGACCGGGACCGCCTTCTATGGCTACACCTTC. Protein product: CASSYSTGTAFYGYTF. The chain employs TRBV6-5 and TRBJ1-2, with D maybe TRBD1 (5 bases). Germline CDR1 reads MNHEY; CDR2 reads SVGAGI. The CDR3 is made up of 16 amino acids. Deletions cut 0 bases from V and 4 bases from J, with 15 bases between.

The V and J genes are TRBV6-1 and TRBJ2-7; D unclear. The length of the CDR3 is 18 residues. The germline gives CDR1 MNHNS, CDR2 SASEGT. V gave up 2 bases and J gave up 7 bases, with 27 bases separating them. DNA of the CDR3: TGTGCCAGCAGTGAATATAACATGGGCACCGGACCTCTGAAAGAGCAGTACTTC. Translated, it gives CASSEYNMGTGPLKEQYF.

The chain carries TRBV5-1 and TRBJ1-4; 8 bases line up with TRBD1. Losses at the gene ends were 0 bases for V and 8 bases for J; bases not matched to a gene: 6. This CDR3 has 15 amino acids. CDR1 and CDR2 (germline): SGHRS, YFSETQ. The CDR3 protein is CASSLGGGTGEKLFF. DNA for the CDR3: TGCGCCAGCAGCTTGGGCGGCGGGACAGGAGAAAAACTGTTTTTT.

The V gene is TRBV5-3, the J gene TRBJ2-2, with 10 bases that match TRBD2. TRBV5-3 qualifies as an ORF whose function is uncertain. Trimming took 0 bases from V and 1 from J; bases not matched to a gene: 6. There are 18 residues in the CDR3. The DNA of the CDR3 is TGTGCCAGAAGCTTGGACGGGCTAGCGGGGGAGAACACCGGGGAGCTGTTTTTT. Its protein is CARSLDGLAGENTGELFF.

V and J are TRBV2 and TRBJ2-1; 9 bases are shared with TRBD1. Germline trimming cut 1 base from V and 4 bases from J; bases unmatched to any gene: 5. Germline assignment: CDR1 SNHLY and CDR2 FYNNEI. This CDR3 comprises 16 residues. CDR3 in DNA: TGTGCCAGCAGTGAAGAGGGGACAGGGAGGTACAATGAGCAGTTCTTC. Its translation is CASSEEGTGRYNEQFF. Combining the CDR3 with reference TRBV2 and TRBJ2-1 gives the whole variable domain EPEVTQTPSHQVTQMGQEVILRCVPISNHLYFYWYRQILGQKVEFLVSFYNNEISEKSEIFDDQFSVERPDGSNFTLKIRSTKLEDSAMYFCASSEEGTGRYNEQFFGPGTRLTVL.

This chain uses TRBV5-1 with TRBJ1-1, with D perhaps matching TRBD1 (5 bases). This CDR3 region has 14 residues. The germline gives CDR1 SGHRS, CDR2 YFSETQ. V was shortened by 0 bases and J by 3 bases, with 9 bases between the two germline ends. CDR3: CASSLGQGHTEAFF. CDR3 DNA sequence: TGCGCCAGCAGCTTGGGGCAGGGTCACACTGAAGCTTTCTTT.

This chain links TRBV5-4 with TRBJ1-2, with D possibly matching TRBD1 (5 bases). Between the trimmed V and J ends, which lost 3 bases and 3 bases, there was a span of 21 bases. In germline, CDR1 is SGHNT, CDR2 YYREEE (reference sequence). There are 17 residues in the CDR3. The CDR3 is CASSSARFGGFDYGYTF. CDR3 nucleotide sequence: TGTGCCAGCAGCTCAGCAAGGTTTGGGGGGTTCGACTATGGCTACACCTTC.

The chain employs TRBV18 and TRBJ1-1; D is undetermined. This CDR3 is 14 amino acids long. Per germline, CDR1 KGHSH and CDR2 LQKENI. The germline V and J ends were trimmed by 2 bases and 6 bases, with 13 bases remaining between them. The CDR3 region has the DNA TGTGCCAGCTCACCATCCGGGCAGGACGCTGAAGCTTTCTTT. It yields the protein CASSPSGQDAEAFF.

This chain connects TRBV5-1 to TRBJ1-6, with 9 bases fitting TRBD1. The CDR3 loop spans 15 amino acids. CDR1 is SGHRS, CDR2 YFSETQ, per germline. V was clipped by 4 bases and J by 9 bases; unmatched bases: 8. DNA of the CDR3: TGCGCCAGCAGCCCCTGGGACAGGGCGGGTTCACCCCTCCACTTT. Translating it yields CASSPWDRAGSPLHF.

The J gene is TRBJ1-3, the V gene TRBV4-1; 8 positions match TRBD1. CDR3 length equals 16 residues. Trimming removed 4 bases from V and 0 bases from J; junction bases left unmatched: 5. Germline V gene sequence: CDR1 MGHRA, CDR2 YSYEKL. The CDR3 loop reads CASSPGQGSSGNTIYF. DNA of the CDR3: TGCGCCAGCAGCCCCGGACAGGGAAGCTCTGGAAACACCATATATTTT.

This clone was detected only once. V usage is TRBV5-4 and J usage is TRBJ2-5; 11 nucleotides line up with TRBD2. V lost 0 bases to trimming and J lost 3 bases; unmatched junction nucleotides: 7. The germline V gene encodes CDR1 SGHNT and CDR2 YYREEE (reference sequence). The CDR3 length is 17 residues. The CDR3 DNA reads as TGTGCCAGCAGCTTGGGGGGGGGACTAGCGGTTAAAGAGACCCAGTACTTC. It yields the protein CASSLGGGLAVKETQYF.

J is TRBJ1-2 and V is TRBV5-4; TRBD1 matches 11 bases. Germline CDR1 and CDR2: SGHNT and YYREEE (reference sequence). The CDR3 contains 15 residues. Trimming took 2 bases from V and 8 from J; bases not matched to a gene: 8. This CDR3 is CASSFPGQGAGGYTF. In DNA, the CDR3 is TGTGCCAGCAGCTTTCCCGGACAGGGGGCGGGAGGCTACACCTTC.

The CDR3 sequence: CASSLVGGGYGYTF. The CDR3 region has the DNA TGTGCCAGCAGCTTAGTTGGGGGAGGCTATGGCTACACCTTC. This chain links TRBV5-4 with TRBJ1-2; D possibly corresponds to TRBD1 (5 bases). In germline, CDR1 is SGHNT, CDR2 YYREEE (reference sequence). The V end was cut by 2 bases, the J end by 4 bases, with 12 bases between. This CDR3 comprises 14 residues.

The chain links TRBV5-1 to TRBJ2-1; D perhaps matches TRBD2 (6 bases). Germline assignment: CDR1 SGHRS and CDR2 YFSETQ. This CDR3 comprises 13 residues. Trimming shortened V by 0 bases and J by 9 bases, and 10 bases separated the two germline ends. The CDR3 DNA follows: TGCGCCAGCAGCTTGGTGTCGGAGGGTGAGCAGTTCTTC. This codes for CASSLVSEGEQFF.

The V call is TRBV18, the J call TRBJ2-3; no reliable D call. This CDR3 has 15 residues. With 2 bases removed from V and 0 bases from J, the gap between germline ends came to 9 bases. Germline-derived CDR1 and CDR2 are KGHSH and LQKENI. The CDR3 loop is CASSPRVGSTDTQYF. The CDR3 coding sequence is TGTGCCAGCTCACCAAGGGTCGGAAGCACAGATACGCAGTATTTT.

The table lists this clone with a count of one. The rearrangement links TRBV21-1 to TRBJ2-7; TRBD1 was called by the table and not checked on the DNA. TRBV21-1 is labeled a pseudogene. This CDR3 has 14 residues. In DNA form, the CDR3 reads TGTGCCAGCAGCAAAGATGTCAGGGAATACGAGCAGTACTTC. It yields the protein CASSKDVREYEQYF.

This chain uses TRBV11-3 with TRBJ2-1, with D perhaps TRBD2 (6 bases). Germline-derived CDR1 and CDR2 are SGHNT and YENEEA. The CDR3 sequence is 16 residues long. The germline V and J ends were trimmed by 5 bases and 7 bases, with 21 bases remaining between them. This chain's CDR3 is CASSRGTFGEANEQFF. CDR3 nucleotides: TGTGCCAGCAGCCGCGGGACTTTCGGGGAAGCTAATGAGCAGTTCTTC.

The CDR3 here is CSVGSGQLGTQYF. The CDR3 DNA sequence: TGCAGCGTTGGGTCAGGCCAGCTTGGGACCCAGTACTTC. The V and J genes are TRBV29-1 and TRBJ2-5; D gene uncertain. Germline CDR1 reads SQVTM; CDR2 reads ANQGSEA. Trimming removed 4 bases at V and 7 bases at J, with 16 bases between. The CDR3 length is 13 residues.

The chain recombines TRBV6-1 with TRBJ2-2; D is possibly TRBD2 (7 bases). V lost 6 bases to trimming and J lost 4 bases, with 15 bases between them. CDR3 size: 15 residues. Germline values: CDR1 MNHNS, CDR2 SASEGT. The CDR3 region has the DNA TGTGCCAGCAGCGGGGGGCGATATATCACCGGGGAGCTGTTTTTT. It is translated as CASSGGRYITGELFF.